These T cell receptor beta chains were read from a single sample in a study of OX40 agonist ivuxolimab in advanced cancers. Only in-frame clones appear in the TCRdb table, and some are missing; sequencing was by immunoSEQ multiplex PCR. The sample includes roughly 64,000 clones, about 80% of them seen just once. The specimen was CD4+ or CD8+ T cells sorted from blood, collected in a trial of the OX40 agonist ivuxolimab. Every receptor here comes from an adult with an advanced solid tumor such as melanoma, head and neck, liver or kidney cancer. The CDR3 runs from the conserved cysteine through the conserved F or W. The D gene is left open where the match is weak. Size is omitted from some rows. Given values are once, few, many or a class for expanded clones.

TGTGCCAGCAGCTTGTCAGGGGTGGGCGGCTACACCTTC | CASSLSGVGGYTF | TRBJ1-2 | . | . | TRBV5-6
TGCGCCAGCAGTGAGTCGCGGCAGCTCGAGCAGTACTTC | CASSESRQLEQYF | TRBJ2-7 | . | . | TRBV10-2
TGTGCCAGCAGAGGACAGGGCGGTAGGTACGAGCAGTACTTC | CASRGQGGRYEQYF | TRBJ2-7 | . | TRBD1 | TRBV6-1
TGTGCCAGCAGCTTGACAGGCGGAGATAATCAGCCCCAGCATTTT | CASSLTGGDNQPQHF | TRBJ1-5 | . | . | TRBV5-8
TGTGCCAGCAGTTACGGCGCCAACCAAGAGACCCAGTACTTC | CASSYGANQETQYF | TRBJ2-5 | . | . | TRBV6-5
TGTGCCAGCAGCCATCTGGGGTCTGAAACAACTGAAGCTTTCTTT | CASSHLGSETTEAFF | TRBJ1-1 | . | . | TRBV7-9
TGTGCCAGCGGGACTAGCGGGAGGTACGAGCAGTACTTC | CASGTSGRYEQYF | TRBJ2-7 | . | TRBD2 | TRBV5-4
TGTGCCAGCAGCTCCCTCACCCGAGGGACAGCCCTCAACACTGAAGCTTTCTTT | CASSSLTRGTALNTEAFF | TRBJ1-1 | medium-sized | TRBD1 | TRBV11-2
TGTGCCAGCAGCTTGGCAGGTCCGGCCTACGAGCAGTACTTC | CASSLAGPAYEQYF | TRBJ2-7 | . | . | TRBV5-6
TGTGCCAGCAGCTTAGTAGGGTACGGACCTAGCACAGATACGCAGTATTTT | CASSLVGYGPSTDTQYF | TRBJ2-3 | . | . | TRBV7-6
TGTGCCAGCAGTGGGGAGGACAGGGAGGGTTCACCCCTCCACTTT | CASSGEDREGSPLHF | TRBJ1-6 | . | TRBD1 | TRBV25-1
TGCACCAGCAGCCAAGAGTCGTTAGGTTCCTACAATGAGCAGTTCTTC | CTSSQESLGSYNEQFF | TRBJ2-1 | . | . | TRBV1
TGCGCCAGCAGCCCAAGACAGGGGAGGATGAACACTGAAGCTTTCTTT | CASSPRQGRMNTEAFF | TRBJ1-1 | . | TRBD1 | TRBV5-1
TGTGCCAGCAGCCCCGACAGGCGGACCGGGGAGCTGTTTTTT | CASSPDRRTGELFF | TRBJ2-2 | . | . | TRBV7-8
TGTGCCAGCGGTCAGGACAGGGTGCATGGCTACACCTTC | CASGQDRVHGYTF | TRBJ1-2 | . | TRBD1 | TRBV6-1
TGCGCCAGCAGCTTGGAAGGGTTCGGGGGCTACACCTTC | CASSLEGFGGYTF | TRBJ1-2 | . | . | TRBV5-1
TGTGCCAGCTCATTTAGGGGAATAAGGTACACAGATACGCAGTATTTT | CASSFRGIRYTDTQYF | TRBJ2-3 | . | . | TRBV18
TGTGCCAGCAGTTCCGCTTGGTCCAACAATGAGCAGTTCTTC | CASSSAWSNNEQFF | TRBJ2-1 | . | . | TRBV5-4
TGCGCCAGCAGCCTTAGAGTTGGGGTGGTCTCCTACGAGCAGTACTTC | CASSLRVGVVSYEQYF | TRBJ2-7 | . | . | TRBV5-1
TGTGCCAGCAGCCCCCGACAGGGCATTACAGATACGCAGTATTTT | CASSPRQGITDTQYF | TRBJ2-3 | . | TRBD1 | TRBV11-3
TGTGCCAGCAGCTTGCTGTGGGCTAGCGGGGCCCACGAGCAGTACTTC | CASSLLWASGAHEQYF | TRBJ2-7 | few | TRBD2 | TRBV5-6
TGTGCCAGCAGCTTAGCCCCGACAGGGGAAAACATTCAGTACTTC | CASSLAPTGENIQYF | TRBJ2-4 | once | TRBD1 | TRBV11-2
TGTGCCAGCAGCCTCAGCGGGGCGGGCCAACGGACGGACTTC | CASSLSGAGQRTDF | TRBJ2-5 | . | TRBD2 | TRBV14
TGTGCCAGCAGCGTAGCAGGGCTAGCGGGAGGTGCCGGGGAGCTGTTTTTT | CASSVAGLAGGAGELFF | TRBJ2-2 | . | TRBD2 | TRBV9
TGTGCCAGCAGCCAAGCCGCAGGACAGGTGGATGGCTACACCTTC | CASSQAAGQVDGYTF | TRBJ1-2 | . | TRBD1 | TRBV14
TGTGCCAGCGGGGGTGAGCGGCAGAATGGCTACACCTTC | CASGGERQNGYTF | TRBJ1-2 | . | . | TRBV2
TGCGCCAGCAGCTTAACACCCATAGCCACCTACGAGCAGTACTTC | CASSLTPIATYEQYF | TRBJ2-7 | few | . | TRBV5-1
TGTGCCAGCAGCTTGGCCGGGAGGGCGGGGGAGCAGTACTTC | CASSLAGRAGEQYF | TRBJ2-7 | . | TRBD2 | TRBV5-4
TGTGCCAGCAACAAAAGACAGGGATCAGGGGAAAAACTGTTTTTT | CASNKRQGSGEKLFF | TRBJ1-4 | . | TRBD1 | TRBV2
TGTGCCACCAGAGGGTGGGGGGGGAACACTGAAGCTTTCTTT | CATRGWGGNTEAFF | TRBJ1-1 | . | . | TRBV27
TGTGCCAGCAGCTTAAAGACGGCGGGACGGCCGAACAATGAGCAGTTCTTC | CASSLKTAGRPNNEQFF | TRBJ2-1 | . | . | TRBV7-3
TGTGCCACCAGCAGAGTCCTAGGGGCGGCCTACGAGCAGTACTTC | CATSRVLGAAYEQYF | TRBJ2-7 | . | . | TRBV15
TGTGCCAGCAGCCTTCAAAGCGGGGGGGCGGAGACCCAGTACTTC | CASSLQSGGAETQYF | TRBJ2-5 | . | TRBD2 | TRBV9
TGTGCCAGTAGTTTTCCAGGACTCGGTGGAAACACCATATATTTT | CASSFPGLGGNTIYF | TRBJ1-3 | . | . | TRBV19
TGTGCCAGCAGCTTAGTAGGGGATGAAAAACTGTTTTTT | CASSLVGDEKLFF | TRBJ1-4 | once | . | TRBV7-9
TGTGCCAGCAGTGCCCCTGACAGGGGATCTGGCTACACCTTC | CASSAPDRGSGYTF | TRBJ1-2 | few | TRBD1 | TRBV6-5
TGTGCCACCAGCAGAGATAATCCCGGACTAGCGGGGGGATTCGATACGCAGTATTTT | CATSRDNPGLAGGFDTQYF | TRBJ2-3 | once | TRBD2 | TRBV15
TGTGCCAGCAGCCGTAAACTACAGGGGCATGGCTACACCTTC | CASSRKLQGHGYTF | TRBJ1-2 | . | TRBD1 | TRBV5-4
TGTGCCAGCAGGATTACAGGGAAGGAGACCCAGTACTTC | CASRITGKETQYF | TRBJ2-5 | . | . | TRBV11-2
TGCGCCAGCAGCCAAGTCAGGGGATCTGGAAACACCATATATTTT | CASSQVRGSGNTIYF | TRBJ1-3 | . | . | TRBV4-3
TGTGCCAGCAGCTTTCAGGGGGGGGACGGGACCCAGTACTTC | CASSFQGGDGTQYF | TRBJ2-5 | . | . | TRBV7-2
TGTGCCAGCAGCTTGTCGCTCGCGGGAGGGCTCCCCTACGAGCAGTACTTC | CASSLSLAGGLPYEQYF | TRBJ2-7 | . | TRBD2 | TRBV7-2
TGTGCCAGCAGCCCACGGCTCCGGGACAGGGCCTACGAGCAGTACTTC | CASSPRLRDRAYEQYF | TRBJ2-7 | . | TRBD1 | TRBV7-8
TGTGCCAGCTTAGACGTAGGGTGGGGAGAGACCCAGTACTTC | CASLDVGWGETQYF | TRBJ2-5 | . | . | TRBV6-4
TGTGCCTCCTCCGAGGGGACAGGGCGGACTGAAGCTTTCTTT | CASSEGTGRTEAFF | TRBJ1-1 | few | TRBD1 | TRBV30